This passage covers 3 T cell receptor beta chains from one sample sequenced in a study of HIV-infected children after antiretroviral therapy interruption. The sample's treatment: PENTA 11 planned treatment interruption arm or continuous ART arm. RNA-based 3' RACE libraries used unique molecular identifiers. TCRdb processed the 3' RACE reads anew with MiXCR; each CDR3 protein has one entry. Of 35,000 to 50,000 distinct CDR3 sequences in the sample, approximately 7% were seen once. The sequencing used CD45RA+ CD4+ T cells from PBMCs, pooled from several time points, collected from a donor given antiretroviral therapy, either interrupted or continuous. Subset described: naive CD4+ CD45RA+ CD45RO- T cells. All receptors come from a pool of human donors with HIV.

This clonotype turned up a few times. This rearrangement joins TRBV20-1 to TRBJ2-3; perhaps TRBD1 as D (5 bases). Germline CDR1 is DFQATT and CDR2 is SNEGSKA (reference sequence). Trimming pared 2 bases from V and 3 bases from J, leaving 6 bases between. The CDR3 is 12 residues long. The CDR3 protein is CSARRGTDTQYF. The CDR3 nucleotides read TGCAGTGCTAGAAGGGGAACAGATACGCAGTATTTT.

This clonotype was recorded at least ten times. This chain links TRBV20-1 with TRBJ1-1, with D unclear. This CDR3 spans 12 amino acids. Trimming removed 3 bases from V and 1 base from J, with 6 bases in between. Germline V gene lookup returns CDR1 DFQATT and CDR2 SNEGSKA (reference sequence). The CDR3 nucleotides read TGCAGTGCTAGTACACCGAACACTGAAGCTTTCTTT. It specifies CSASTPNTEAFF.

The CDR3 region has the DNA TGTGCCAGCACCCTAAGGGAGGGGGCCGGAAACACTGAAGCTTTCTTT. The encoded protein is CASTLREGAGNTEAFF. The genes are TRBV28 and TRBJ1-1; 7 nucleotides agree with TRBD1. The CDR3 totals 16 residues. In germline, CDR1 is MDHEN, CDR2 SYDVKM. With V trimmed by 7 bases and J by 2 bases, 13 bases remained unmatched. Complete variable domain (other parts from reference TRBV28 and TRBJ1-1): DVKVTQSSRYLVKRTGEKVFLECVQDMDHENMFWYRQDPGLGLRLIYFSYDVKMKEKGDIPEGYSVSREKKERFSLILESASTNQTSMYLCASTLREGAGNTEAFFGQGTRLTVV.